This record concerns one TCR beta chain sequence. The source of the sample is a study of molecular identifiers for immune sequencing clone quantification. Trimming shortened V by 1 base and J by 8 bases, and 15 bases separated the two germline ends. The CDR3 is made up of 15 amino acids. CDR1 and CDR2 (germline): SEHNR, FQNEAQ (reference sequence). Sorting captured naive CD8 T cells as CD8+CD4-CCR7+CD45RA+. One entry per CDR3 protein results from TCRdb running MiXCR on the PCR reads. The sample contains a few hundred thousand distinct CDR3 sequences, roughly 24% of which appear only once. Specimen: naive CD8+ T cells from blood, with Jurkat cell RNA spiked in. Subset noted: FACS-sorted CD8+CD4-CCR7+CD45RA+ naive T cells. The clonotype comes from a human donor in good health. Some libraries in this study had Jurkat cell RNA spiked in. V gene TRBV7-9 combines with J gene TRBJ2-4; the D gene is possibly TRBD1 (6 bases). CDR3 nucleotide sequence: TGTGCCAGCAGCTTAGTTCTGGGGGCGGCGGACATTCAGTACTTC. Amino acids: CASSLVLGAADIQYF. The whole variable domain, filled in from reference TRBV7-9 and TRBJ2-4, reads DTGVSQNPRHKITKRGQNVTFRCDPISEHNRLYWYRQTLGQGPEFLTYFQNEAQLEKSRLLSDRFSAERPKGSFSTLEIQRTEQGDSAMYLCASSLVLGAADIQYFGAGTRLSVL.